The 8 T cell receptor beta chains reported below all come from one sample, sequenced in a study of response to subunit inactivated influenza vaccine. TCRdb passed the RT-PCR reads through MiXCR, listing each CDR3 protein once. The top ten hold 6% to 8% of the sample, which has about 700,000 distinct CDR3 sequences, about 15% seen once. This specimen consisted of PBMCs from blood, obtained approximately 15 days before vaccination. The receptors originated from a man aged 50-60 years who received an inactivated influenza vaccine.

The chain recombines TRBV7-2 with TRBJ2-5, with D tentatively TRBD2 (7 bases). The V gene lost 7 bases and the J gene lost 4 bases, with 16 bases spanning the gap. This CDR3 contains 14 residues. The germline gives CDR1 SGHTA, CDR2 FQGNSA. The CDR3 DNA sequence: TGTGCCAGCACCTCGTGGGGGGGCGGAGAGACCCAGTACTTC. It codes for CASTSWGGGETQYF.

This clonotype was observed at least ten times. The CDR3 loop is CASSFSGTSGETQYF. Written as DNA, the CDR3 is TGTGCCAGCAGCTTTAGTGGAACTAGCGGGGAGACCCAGTACTTC. The V gene is TRBV7-2, the J gene TRBJ2-5, with 9 bases fitting TRBD2. Germline CDR1 SGHTA, CDR2 FQGNSA. With 3 bases clipped from V and 5 bases from J, the junction kept 7 bases outside the gene matches. This CDR3 has 15 residues.

This clonotype was observed many times. The chain uses TRBV9 and TRBJ2-1, with TRBD2 matching over 7 bases. The CDR3 contains 14 residues. Germline CDR1 and CDR2: SGDLS and YYNGEE. Trimming cost V 3 bases and J 5 bases; bases outside gene matches: 5. This CDR3 reads CASSAGGGDNEQFF. As DNA, the CDR3 is TGTGCCAGCAGCGCAGGTGGGGGGGACAATGAGCAGTTCTTC.

On this clonotype itself: Since a much larger clone is just one base distant, this may be a read error. The chain has TRBV12-3 or TRBV12-4 and TRBJ1-2; no definite D call. This CDR3 is built from 13 residues. In nucleotides, the CDR3 is TGTGCCAGCAGTTTTAGGGAGGGCTATGGCTACTCCTTC. Translation: CASSFREGYGYSF.

The table lists this clonotype with many counts. The V call is TRBV6-1, the J call TRBJ2-1; D might be TRBD1 or TRBD2, each matching 5 bases. V was pared by 3 bases and J by 15 bases, with 12 bases between. The V gene's germline CDR1 is MNHNS and CDR2 SASEGT. This CDR3 region has 11 residues. CDR3 nucleotides: TGTGCCAGCAGTGATACGGGGACCCCGTTCTTC. The encoded protein is CASSDTGTPFF.

This clonotype has a handful of counts. J is TRBJ2-2 and V is TRBV7-9, with TRBD1 matching over 7 bases. This CDR3 spans 16 amino acids. Germline V CDR1 and CDR2: SEHNR, FQNEAQ (reference sequence). V gave up 6 bases and J gave up 4 bases; unmatched junction bases: 11. The DNA for the CDR3 is TGTGCCAGCAGAACAACCCGGGACAGCCCCACCGGGGAGCTGTTTTTT. Translating it yields CASRTTRDSPTGELFF.

At least ten counts were recorded for this clonotype. V gene TRBV7-2 combines with J gene TRBJ2-7; 10 bases align to TRBD2. CDR1 is SGHTA and CDR2 is FQGNSA in the germline V gene. There are 14 residues in the CDR3. V dropped 8 bases and J dropped 2; count of bases not matched to a gene: 6. The CDR3 coding sequence is TGTGCCAGCTCGCTAGCGGGAGTCGCCTACGAGCAGTACTTC. This translates into CASSLAGVAYEQYF.

The genes are TRBV6-2 or TRBV6-3 and TRBJ2-7, with 10 positions matching TRBD1. Germline V gene data show CDR1 as MNHEY and CDR2 as SVGEGT. The J segment lost 3 bases and the V segment lost 5 bases, leaving 7 bases of the junction unmatched. CDR3 length: 15 residues. The CDR3 nucleotides are TGTGCCAGCAGTACCTGGGACAGGGGAAGCTACGAGCAGTACTTC. Amino acids: CASSTWDRGSYEQYF.